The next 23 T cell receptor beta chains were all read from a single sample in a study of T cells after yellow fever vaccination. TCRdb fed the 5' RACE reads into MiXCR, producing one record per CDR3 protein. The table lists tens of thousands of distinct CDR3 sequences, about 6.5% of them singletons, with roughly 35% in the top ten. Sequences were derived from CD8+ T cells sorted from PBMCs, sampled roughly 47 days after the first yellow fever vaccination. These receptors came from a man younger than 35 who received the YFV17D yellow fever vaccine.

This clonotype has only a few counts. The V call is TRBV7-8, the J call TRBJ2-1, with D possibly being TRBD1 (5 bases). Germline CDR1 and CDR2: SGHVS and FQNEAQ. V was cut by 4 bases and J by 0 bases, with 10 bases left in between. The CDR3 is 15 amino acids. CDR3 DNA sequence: TGTGCCAGCAGCTCGGGCAGGGCCTCCTACAATGAGCAGTTCTTC. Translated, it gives CASSSGRASYNEQFF.

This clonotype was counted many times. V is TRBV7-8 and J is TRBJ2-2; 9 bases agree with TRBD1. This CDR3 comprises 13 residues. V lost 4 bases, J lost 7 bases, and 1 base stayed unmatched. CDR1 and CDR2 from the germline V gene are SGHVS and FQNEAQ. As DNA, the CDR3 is TGTGCCAGCAGCTCGACAGGGGGCGGGGAGCTGTTTTTT. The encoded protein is CASSSTGGGELFF. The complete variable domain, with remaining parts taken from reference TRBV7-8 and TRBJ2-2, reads GAGVSQSPRYKVAKRGQDVALRCDPISGHVSLFWYQQALGQGPEFLTYFQNEAQLDKSGLPSDRFFAERPEGSVSTLKIQRTQQEDSAVYLCASSSTGGGELFFGEGSRLTVL.

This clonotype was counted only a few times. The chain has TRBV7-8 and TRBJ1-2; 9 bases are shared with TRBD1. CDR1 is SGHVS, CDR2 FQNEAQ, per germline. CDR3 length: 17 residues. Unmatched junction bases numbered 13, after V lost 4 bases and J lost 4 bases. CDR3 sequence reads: CASSSSPGQGFFYGYTF. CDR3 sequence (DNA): TGTGCCAGCAGCTCGAGTCCGGGACAGGGTTTTTTCTATGGCTACACCTTC. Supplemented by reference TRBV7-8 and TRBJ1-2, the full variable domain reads GAGVSQSPRYKVAKRGQDVALRCDPISGHVSLFWYQQALGQGPEFLTYFQNEAQLDKSGLPSDRFFAERPEGSVSTLKIQRTQQEDSAVYLCASSSSPGQGFFYGYTFGSGTRLTVV.

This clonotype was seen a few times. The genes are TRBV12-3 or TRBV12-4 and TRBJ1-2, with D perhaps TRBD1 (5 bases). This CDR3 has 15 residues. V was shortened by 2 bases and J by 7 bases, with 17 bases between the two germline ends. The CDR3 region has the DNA TGTGCCAGCAGTTTAAGGTCTTCTGCAGGGCCTGGCTACACCTTC. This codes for CASSLRSSAGPGYTF.

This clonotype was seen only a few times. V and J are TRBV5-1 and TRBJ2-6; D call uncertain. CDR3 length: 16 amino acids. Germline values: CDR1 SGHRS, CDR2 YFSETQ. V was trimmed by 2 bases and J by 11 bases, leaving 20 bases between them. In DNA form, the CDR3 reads TGCGCCAGCAGCTTCCTTGGGTGGGTAGACCTACACGTCCTGACTTTC. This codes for CASSFLGWVDLHVLTF.

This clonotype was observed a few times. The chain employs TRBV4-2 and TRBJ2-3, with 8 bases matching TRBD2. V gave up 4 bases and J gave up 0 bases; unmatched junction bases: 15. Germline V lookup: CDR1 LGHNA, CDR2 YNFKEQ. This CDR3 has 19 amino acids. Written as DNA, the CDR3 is TGTGCCAGCAGCCCGGCGGCTCGGGGGGGGCAACCTAGCACAGATACGCAGTATTTT. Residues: CASSPAARGGQPSTDTQYF.

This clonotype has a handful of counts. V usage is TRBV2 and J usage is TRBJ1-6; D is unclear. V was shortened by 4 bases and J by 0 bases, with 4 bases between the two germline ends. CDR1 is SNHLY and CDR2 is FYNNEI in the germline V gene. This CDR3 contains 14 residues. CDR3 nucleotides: TGTGCCAGCAGTGCGCTCTCCTATAATTCACCCCTCCACTTT. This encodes CASSALSYNSPLHF.

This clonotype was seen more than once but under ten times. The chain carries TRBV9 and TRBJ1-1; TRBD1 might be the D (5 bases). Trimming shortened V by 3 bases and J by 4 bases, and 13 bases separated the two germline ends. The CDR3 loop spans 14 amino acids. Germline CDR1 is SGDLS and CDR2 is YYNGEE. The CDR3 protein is CASSGQGEGTEAFF. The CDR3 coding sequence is TGTGCCAGCAGCGGCCAGGGAGAGGGCACTGAAGCTTTCTTT.

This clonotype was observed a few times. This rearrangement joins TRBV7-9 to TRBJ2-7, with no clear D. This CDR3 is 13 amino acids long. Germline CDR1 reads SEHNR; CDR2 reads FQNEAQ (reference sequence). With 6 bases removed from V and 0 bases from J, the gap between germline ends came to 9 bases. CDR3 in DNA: TGTGCCAGCAGACCCGTCAGCTCCTACGAGCAGTACGTC. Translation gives CASRPVSSYEQYV.

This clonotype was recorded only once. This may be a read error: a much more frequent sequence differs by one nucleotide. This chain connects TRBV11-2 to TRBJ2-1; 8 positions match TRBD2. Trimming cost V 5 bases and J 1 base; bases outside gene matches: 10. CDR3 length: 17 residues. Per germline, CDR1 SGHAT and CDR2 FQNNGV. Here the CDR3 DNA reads TGTGCCAGCAGCCCCGAACCCGGGACTAGATCCTACAATGAGCAGTTCTTC. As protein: CASSPEPGTRSYNEQFF. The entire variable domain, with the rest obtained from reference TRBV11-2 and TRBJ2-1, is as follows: EAGVAQSPRYKIIEKRQSVAFWCNPISGHATLYWYQQILGQGPKLLIQFQNNGVVDDSQLPKDRFSAERLKGVDSTLKIQPAKLEDSAVYLCASSPEPGTRSYNEQFFGPGTRLTVL.

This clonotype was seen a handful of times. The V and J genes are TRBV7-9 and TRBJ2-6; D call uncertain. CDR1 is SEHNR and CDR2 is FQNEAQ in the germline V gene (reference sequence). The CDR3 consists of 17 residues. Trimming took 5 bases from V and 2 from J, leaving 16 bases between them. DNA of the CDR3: TGTGCCAGCAGCGCGCAGGATTTCCCACCTGGGGCCAACGTCCTGACTTTC. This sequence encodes CASSAQDFPPGANVLTF. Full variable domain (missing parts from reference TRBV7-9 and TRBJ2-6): DTGVSQNPRHKITKRGQNVTFRCDPISEHNRLYWYRQTLGQGPEFLTYFQNEAQLEKSRLLSDRFSAERPKGSFSTLEIQRTEQGDSAMYLCASSAQDFPPGANVLTFGAGSRLTVL.

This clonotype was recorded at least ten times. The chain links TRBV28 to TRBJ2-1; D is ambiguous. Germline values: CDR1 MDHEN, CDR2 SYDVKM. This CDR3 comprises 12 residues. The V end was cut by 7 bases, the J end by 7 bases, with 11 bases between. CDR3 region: CASTWPGNEQFF. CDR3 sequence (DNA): TGTGCCAGCACCTGGCCCGGGAATGAGCAGTTCTTC.

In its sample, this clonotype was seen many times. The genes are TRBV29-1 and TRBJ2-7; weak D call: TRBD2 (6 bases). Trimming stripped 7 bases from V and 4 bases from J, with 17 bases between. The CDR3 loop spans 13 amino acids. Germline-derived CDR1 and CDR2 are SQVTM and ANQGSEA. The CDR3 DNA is TGCAGCGCCTTAACCGGGACTGGGTACGAGCAGTACTTC. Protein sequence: CSALTGTGYEQYF.

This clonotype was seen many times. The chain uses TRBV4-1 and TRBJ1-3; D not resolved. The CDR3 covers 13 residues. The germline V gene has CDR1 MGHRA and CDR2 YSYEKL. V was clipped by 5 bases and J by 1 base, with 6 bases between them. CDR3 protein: CASSTYSGNTIYF. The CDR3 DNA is TGCGCCAGCAGCACGTATTCTGGAAACACCATATATTTT.

The CDR3 region is CASSFGTPVSELFF. CDR3 sequence (DNA): TGTGCCAGTAGTTTCGGGACGCCAGTATCGGAACTGTTTTTT. The rearrangement joins TRBV19 to TRBJ1-4; possible D gene TRBD1, 5 bases. There are 14 residues in the CDR3. V was trimmed by 5 bases and J by 12 bases, leaving 19 bases between them. Germline V gene data show CDR1 as LNHDA and CDR2 as SQIVND (reference sequence).

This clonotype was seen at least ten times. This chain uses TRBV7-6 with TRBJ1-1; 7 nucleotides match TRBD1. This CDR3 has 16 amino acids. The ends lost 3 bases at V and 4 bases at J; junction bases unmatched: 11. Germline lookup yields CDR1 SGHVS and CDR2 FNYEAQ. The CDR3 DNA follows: TGTGCCAGCAGCTTTGAGGGGGACAGTCGGAGCACTGAAGCTTTCTTT. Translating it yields CASSFEGDSRSTEAFF.

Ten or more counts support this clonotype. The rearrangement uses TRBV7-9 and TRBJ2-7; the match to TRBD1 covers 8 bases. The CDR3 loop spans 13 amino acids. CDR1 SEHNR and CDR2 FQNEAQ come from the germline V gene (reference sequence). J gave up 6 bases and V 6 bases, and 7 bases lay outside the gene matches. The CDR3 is CASRDRVWGEQYF. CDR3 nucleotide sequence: TGTGCCAGCAGGGACAGGGTTTGGGGCGAGCAGTACTTC.

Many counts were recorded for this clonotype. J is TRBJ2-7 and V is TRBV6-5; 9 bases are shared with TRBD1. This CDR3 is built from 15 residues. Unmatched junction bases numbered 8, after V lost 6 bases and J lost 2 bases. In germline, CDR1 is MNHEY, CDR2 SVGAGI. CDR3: CASSLGTGTAYEQYV. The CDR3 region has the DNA TGTGCCAGCAGCCTGGGGACAGGGACAGCCTACGAGCAGTACGTC.

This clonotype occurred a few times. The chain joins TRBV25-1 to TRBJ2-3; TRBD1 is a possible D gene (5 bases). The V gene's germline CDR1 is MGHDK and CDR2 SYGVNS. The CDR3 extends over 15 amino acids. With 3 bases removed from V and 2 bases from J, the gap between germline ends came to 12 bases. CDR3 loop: CASSEQGFHTDTQYF. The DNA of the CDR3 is TGTGCCAGCAGTGAGCAGGGTTTTCACACAGATACGCAGTATTTT. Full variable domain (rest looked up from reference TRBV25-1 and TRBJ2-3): EADIYQTPRYLVIGTGKKITLECSQTMGHDKMYWYQQDPGMELHLIHYSYGVNSTEKGDLSSESTVSRIRTEHFPLTLESARPSHTSQYLCASSEQGFHTDTQYFGPGTRLTVL.

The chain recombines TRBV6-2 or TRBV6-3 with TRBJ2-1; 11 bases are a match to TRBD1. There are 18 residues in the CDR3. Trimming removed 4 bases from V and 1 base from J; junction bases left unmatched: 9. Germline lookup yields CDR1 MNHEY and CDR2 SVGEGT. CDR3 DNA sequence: TGTGCCAGCAGTTGTAACCGGGACAGGGGGGAGTCCTACAATGAGCAGTTCTTC. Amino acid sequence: CASSCNRDRGESYNEQFF.

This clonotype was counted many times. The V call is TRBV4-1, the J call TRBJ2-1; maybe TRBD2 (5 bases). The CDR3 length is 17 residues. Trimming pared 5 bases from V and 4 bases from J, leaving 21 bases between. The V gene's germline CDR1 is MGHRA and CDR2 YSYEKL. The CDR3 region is CASSFAREIRLYNEQFF. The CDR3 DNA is TGCGCCAGCAGCTTCGCACGGGAAATCCGGCTATACAATGAGCAGTTCTTC.

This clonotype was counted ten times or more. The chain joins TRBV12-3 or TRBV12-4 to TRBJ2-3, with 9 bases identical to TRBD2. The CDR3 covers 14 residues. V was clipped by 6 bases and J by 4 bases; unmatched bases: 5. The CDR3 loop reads CASSLGLAADTQYF. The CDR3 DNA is TGTGCCAGCAGCCTGGGACTAGCAGCAGATACGCAGTATTTT.

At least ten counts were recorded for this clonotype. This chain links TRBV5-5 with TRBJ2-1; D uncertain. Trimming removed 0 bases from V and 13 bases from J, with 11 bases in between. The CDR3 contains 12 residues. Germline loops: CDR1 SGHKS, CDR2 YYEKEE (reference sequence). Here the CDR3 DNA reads TGTGCCAGCAGCTTGGTTTCCGTGGATCAGTTCTTC. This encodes CASSLVSVDQFF.